One sample yielded the 9 T cell receptor beta chains listed below, sequenced in a study of shared clonotypes between healthy human individuals (dated by TCRdb to 2020 to 2022). Library preparation was by the immunoSEQ multiplex PCR assay. Sourced from immuneACCESS, this table was stored by TCRdb with only in-frame sequences that have V and J called. A share of the clones is absent; for the studies checked, an unresolved V gene accounts for under half, and the remainder has no known explanation. Recorded for this sample are 2 million or so clones; roughly 94% of them occurred a single time. The ten largest clones represent 0.13% of the sample. Sequencing input: naive CD4+ T cells sorted from blood. The label giving this sample's cell subset or site can be read as: CD45RA+ positively selected. These TCRs come from a man aged 18 to 30 in good health.

This sequence joins TRBV25-1 and TRBJ2-2; D is possibly TRBD1 or TRBD2 (5 bases each). The CDR3 has 16 residues. V shed 8 bases and J shed 3 bases, with 19 bases lying between them. The germline V gene encodes CDR1 MGHDK and CDR2 SYGVNS. The CDR3 loop reads CASGAGAVPYTGELFF. Written as DNA, the CDR3 is TGTGCCAGCGGTGCCGGGGCAGTACCATACACCGGGGAGCTGTTTTTT.

The rearrangement links TRBV5-1 to TRBJ2-3; the D gene is possibly TRBD2 (5 bases). The CDR3 has 16 amino acids. Germline V gives CDR1 SGHRS, CDR2 YFSETQ. Trimming left V 0 bases short and J 6 bases short, with 17 bases between. The CDR3 sequence is CASSLGGSGIWDTQYF. In DNA, the CDR3 is TGCGCCAGCAGCTTGGGAGGGAGCGGTATTTGGGATACGCAGTATTTT.

The sample holds one count of this clone. CDR3 in amino acids: CASSSATGANSPLHF. CDR3 nucleotide sequence: TGTGCCAGCAGTTCTGCTACGGGAGCGAATTCACCCCTCCACTTT. The chain links TRBV7-9 to TRBJ1-6; no definite D call. Germline V gene data show CDR1 as SEHNR and CDR2 as FQNEAQ (reference sequence). Trimming cost V 6 bases and J 7 bases, with 16 bases left between them. CDR3 size: 15 residues.

The gene calls are TRBV2 and TRBJ1-5; TRBD1 is a possible D gene (5 bases). Deletions cut 4 bases from V and 0 bases from J, with 10 bases between. The CDR3 is made up of 15 amino acids. Germline CDR1 is SNHLY and CDR2 is FYNNEI. This CDR3 is CASSAGPYSNQPQHF. CDR3 DNA: TGTGCCAGCAGTGCGGGGCCCTATAGCAATCAGCCCCAGCATTTT.

This clone was detected once. The CDR3 loop reads CASTLHRASNYGYTF. CDR3 bases: TGTGCCAGCACCTTACACAGGGCATCTAACTATGGCTACACCTTC. J is TRBJ1-2 and V is TRBV2, with D perhaps matching TRBD1 (6 bases). V lost 7 bases and J lost 0, with 15 bases in between. This CDR3 has 15 amino acids. The V gene's germline CDR1 is SNHLY and CDR2 FYNNEI.

The sample holds one count of this clone. The CDR3 region has the DNA TGCGCCAGCAGCCAAGCCCATAATAGCGGAACCACCGGGGAGCTGTTTTTT. It yields the protein CASSQAHNSGTTGELFF. The chain links TRBV4-3 to TRBJ2-2; a possible D gene is TRBD2 (6 bases). This CDR3 has 17 amino acids. The germline CDR1 and CDR2 sequences are LGHNA and YSLEER. The V end lost 1 base, the J end lost 4 bases, and 16 bases lay between the germline ends.

V is TRBV9 and J is TRBJ1-1; D may be TRBD1 (5 bases). From germline, CDR1 is SGDLS and CDR2 YYNGEE. Deletions cut 3 bases from V and 4 bases from J, with 10 bases between. The CDR3 sequence is 13 residues long. In DNA, the CDR3 is TGTGCCAGCAGCGCCGACAGTCCCACTGAAGCTTTCTTT. This gives the protein CASSADSPTEAFF.

Only one count was recorded for this clone. The rearrangement links TRBV5-6 to TRBJ1-2; D unclear. The CDR3 length is 14 residues. Germline V gene data show CDR1 as SGHDT and CDR2 as YYEEEE. Trimming took 5 bases from V and 1 from J, leaving 12 bases between them. CDR3 in DNA: TGTGCCAGCAGAGCTTCTGAGATTAACTATGGCTACACCTTC. Its translation is CASRASEINYGYTF. Combining the CDR3 with reference TRBV5-6 and TRBJ1-2 gives the whole variable domain DAGVTQSPTHLIKTRGQQVTLRCSPKSGHDTVSWYQQALGQGPQFIFQYYEEEERQRGNFPDRFSGHQFPNYSSELNVNALLLGDSALYLCASRASEINYGYTFGSGTRLTVV.

V usage is TRBV10-3 and J usage is TRBJ1-1; possible D gene TRBD1, 6 bases. The germline gives CDR1 ENHRY, CDR2 SYGVKD. Trimming took 0 bases from V and 1 from J, leaving 6 bases between them. This CDR3 region has 14 residues. CDR3 sequence reads: CAISESDRNTEAFF. In DNA form, the CDR3 reads TGTGCCATCAGTGAGTCGGACAGGAACACTGAAGCTTTCTTT.